The 8 T cell receptor beta chains listed next were all sequenced from one sample in a study of shared T cell receptors in the human thymus. The repertoire was sequenced with immunoSEQ multiplex PCR; TCRdb's copy has only in-frame clones and lacks some. The table records roughly 550,000 clones, about 84% of them present only once. The same data also contributed to another study, on human thymus T cells.

Material for sequencing was thymocytes. The source is a boy under three years old with a congenital heart defect.

This chain joins TRBV28 and TRBJ2-7, with 7 positions matching TRBD1. J was trimmed by 3 bases and V by 6 bases; bases with no gene match: 11. Germline V gene sequence: CDR1 MDHEN, CDR2 SYDVKM. The CDR3 runs 15 residues. CDR3 sequence reads: CASRQERGPLYEQYF. Here the CDR3 DNA reads TGTGCCAGCAGACAAGAAAGGGGGCCCCTCTACGAGCAGTACTTC.

This sequence joins TRBV19 and TRBJ1-5, with D tentatively TRBD1 (6 bases). V was shortened by 1 base and J by 0 bases, with 10 bases between the two germline ends. The length of the CDR3 is 16 residues. Germline CDR1 and CDR2: LNHDA and SQIVND (reference sequence). CDR3 residues: CASSIAGHPSNQPQHF. CDR3 DNA sequence: TGTGCCAGTAGTATAGCGGGACACCCTAGCAATCAGCCCCAGCATTTT.

The V call is TRBV30, the J call TRBJ2-3; D remains ambiguous. CDR3 length: 15 residues. Per germline, CDR1 GTSNPN and CDR2 SVGIG (reference sequence). The V gene lost 3 bases and the J gene lost 4 bases, with 17 bases spanning the gap. The CDR3 sequence is CAWSRVASTPDTQYF. The CDR3 DNA sequence: TGTGCCTGGAGCCGGGTCGCCTCTACGCCAGATACGCAGTATTTT.

This chain links TRBV7-2 with TRBJ2-1; 9 nucleotides agree with TRBD2. CDR3 size: 15 residues. Germline-derived CDR1 and CDR2 are SGHTA and FQGNSA. With 1 base clipped from V and 9 bases from J, the junction kept 7 bases outside the gene matches. The CDR3 DNA follows: TGTGCCAGCAGCTTAGTAGGCGGGAGGGCCGCTGAGCAGTTCTTC. Amino acid sequence: CASSLVGGRAAEQFF.

The rearrangement links TRBV19 to TRBJ2-7; D possibly corresponds to TRBD1 (5 bases). The CDR3 has 14 residues. The germline V gene encodes CDR1 LNHDA and CDR2 SQIVND (reference sequence). Trimming pared 7 bases from V and 1 base from J, leaving 14 bases between. This CDR3 is CASTDSEESYEQYF. The CDR3 DNA follows: TGTGCCAGTACCGACAGCGAGGAGTCCTACGAGCAGTACTTC.

The J gene is TRBJ2-3, the V gene TRBV9; tentative D call: TRBD2 (6 bases). Trimming removed 0 bases from V and 3 bases from J, with 20 bases in between. This CDR3 comprises 18 residues. Per germline, CDR1 SGDLS and CDR2 YYNGEE. The CDR3: CASSVATSTWKSTDTQYF. The CDR3, as DNA: TGTGCCAGCAGCGTAGCGACTAGTACCTGGAAGAGTACAGATACGCAGTATTTT.

This clone came up once. The genes are TRBV7-7 and TRBJ2-1; D uncertain. Trimming took 1 base from V and 0 from J, leaving 10 bases between them. Germline CDR1 SSHAT, CDR2 FNYEAQ (reference sequence). This CDR3 has 16 residues. CDR3 DNA sequence: TGTGCCAGCAGCTTAGATTTGAATAGCTCCTACAATGAGCAGTTCTTC. Translating it yields CASSLDLNSSYNEQFF.

The chain uses TRBV27 and TRBJ1-2; 7 nucleotides align to TRBD1. Trimming cost V 4 bases and J 3 bases; bases outside gene matches: 5. Per the germline V gene, CDR1 is MNHEY and CDR2 is SMNVEV (reference sequence). The CDR3 sequence is 14 residues long. CDR3 DNA: TGTGCCAGCAGTTCCATCCAGGGGGACTATGGCTACACCTTC. Amino acid sequence: CASSSIQGDYGYTF.